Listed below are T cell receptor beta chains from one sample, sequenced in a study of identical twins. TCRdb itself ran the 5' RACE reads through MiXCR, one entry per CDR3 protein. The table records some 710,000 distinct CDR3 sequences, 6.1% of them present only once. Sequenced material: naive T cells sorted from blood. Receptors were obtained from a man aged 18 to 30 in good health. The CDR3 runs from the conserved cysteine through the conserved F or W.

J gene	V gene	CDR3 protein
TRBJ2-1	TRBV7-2	CASSLKGHTNEQFF
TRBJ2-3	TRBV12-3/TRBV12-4	CASSQGTGGNGDTQYF
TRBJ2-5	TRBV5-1	CASSFGSPQETQYF
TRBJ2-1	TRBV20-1	CSARQTPARGAPGSYNEQFF
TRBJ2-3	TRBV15	CAIEGGHTDTQYF
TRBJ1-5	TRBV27	CASSAMQGHQPQHF
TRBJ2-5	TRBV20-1	CSAREAGTSKTQYF
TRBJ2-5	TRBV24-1	CATSEPTSFQETQYF
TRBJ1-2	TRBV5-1	CASSLEKGQIWGYTF
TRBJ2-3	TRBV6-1	CATQTTASTDTQYF
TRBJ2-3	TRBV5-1	CASSMDRGRLADTQYF
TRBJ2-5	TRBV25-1	CASSEKRETQYF
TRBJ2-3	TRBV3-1	CASSRTLAVSTDTQYF
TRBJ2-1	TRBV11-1	CASRFLRQGPGNEQFF
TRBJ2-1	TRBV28	CASSYTSGYYNEQFF
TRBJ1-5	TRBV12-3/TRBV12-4	CASSTRDQPQHF
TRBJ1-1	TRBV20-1	CSGNQGNMNTEAFF
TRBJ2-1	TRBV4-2	CASSQEQRYNEQFF
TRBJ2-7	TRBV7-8	CASSLAWRDRGQYEQYF
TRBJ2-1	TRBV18	CASSPIGAYNEQFF
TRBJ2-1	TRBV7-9	CASSLDTTSSGTEQFF
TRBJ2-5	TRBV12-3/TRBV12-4	CASRAGETQYF